A single sample gave rise to the 3 T cell receptor beta chains below, sequenced in a study of shared clonotypes between healthy human individuals. This table comes from immunoSEQ multiplex PCR, and its TCRdb copy is limited to in-frame clones, with some not included. The sample has fewer than 3 million clones, approximately 90% seen once. Source material: naive CD4+ T cells from PBMCs. Subset indicated: CD45RA+ positively selected. Every receptor here comes from a young man in good health. Some clones in this sample may be carry-over from other donors' samples.

This chain links TRBV7-3 with TRBJ2-4; 7 bases align to TRBD1. The CDR3 length is 14 residues. Germline V lookup: CDR1 SGHTA, CDR2 FQGTGA. V was clipped by 3 bases and J by 8 bases; unmatched bases: 7. The CDR3 loop reads CASSLTGTRDIQYF. The CDR3 DNA follows: TGTGCCAGCAGCTTGACAGGGACGCGGGACATTCAGTACTTC.

The gene calls are TRBV2 and TRBJ2-5; TRBD1 aligns across 8 bases. Germline CDR1 is SNHLY and CDR2 is FYNNEI. The CDR3 totals 14 residues. V shed 11 bases and J 3 bases; nucleotides not matched to a gene: 11. CDR3 loop: CAGHQGAGKETQYF. CDR3 DNA sequence: TGTGCCGGACACCAGGGGGCGGGAAAAGAGACCCAGTACTTC.

The CDR3 region is CASNVFGELFF. In DNA, the CDR3 is TGTGCCAGCAACGTGTTCGGGGAGCTGTTTTTT. The chain links TRBV5-8 to TRBJ2-2; D not resolved. This CDR3 comprises 11 residues. V lost 6 bases to trimming and J lost 7 bases, with 7 bases between them. Germline V gene lookup returns CDR1 SGHTS and CDR2 YDEGEE.